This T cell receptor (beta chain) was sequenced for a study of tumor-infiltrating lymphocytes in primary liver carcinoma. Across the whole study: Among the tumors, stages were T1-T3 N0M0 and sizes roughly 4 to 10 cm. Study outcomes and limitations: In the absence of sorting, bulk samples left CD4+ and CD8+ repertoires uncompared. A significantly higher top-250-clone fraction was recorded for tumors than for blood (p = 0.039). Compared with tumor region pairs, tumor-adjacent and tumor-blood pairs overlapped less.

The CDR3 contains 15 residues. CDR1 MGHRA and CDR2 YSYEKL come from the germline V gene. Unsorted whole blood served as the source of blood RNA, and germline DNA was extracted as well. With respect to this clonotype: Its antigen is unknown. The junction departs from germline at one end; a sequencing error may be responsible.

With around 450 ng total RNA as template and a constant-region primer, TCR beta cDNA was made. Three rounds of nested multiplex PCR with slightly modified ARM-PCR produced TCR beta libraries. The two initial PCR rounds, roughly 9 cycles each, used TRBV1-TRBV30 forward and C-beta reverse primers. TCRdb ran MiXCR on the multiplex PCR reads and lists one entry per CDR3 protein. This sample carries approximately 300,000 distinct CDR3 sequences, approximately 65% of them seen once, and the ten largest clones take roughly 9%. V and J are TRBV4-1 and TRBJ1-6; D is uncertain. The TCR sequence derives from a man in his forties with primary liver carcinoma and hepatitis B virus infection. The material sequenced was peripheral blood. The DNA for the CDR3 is TGCACCAGCAGCCAGAACCTTAACTTGGACTCACCCCTCCACTTT. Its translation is CTSSQNLNLDSPLHF.